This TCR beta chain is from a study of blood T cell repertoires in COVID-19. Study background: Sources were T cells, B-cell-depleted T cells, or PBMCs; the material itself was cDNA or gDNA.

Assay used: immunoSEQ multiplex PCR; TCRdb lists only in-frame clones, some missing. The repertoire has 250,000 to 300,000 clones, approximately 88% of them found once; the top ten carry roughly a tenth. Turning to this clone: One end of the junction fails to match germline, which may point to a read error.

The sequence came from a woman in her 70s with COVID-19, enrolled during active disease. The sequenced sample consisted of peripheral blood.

CDR3: CSVEGTRSSTDTRYF. CDR3 nucleotides: TGCAGCGTTGAGGGGACAAGATCTAGCACAGATACGCGGTATTTT. V is TRBV29-1 and J is TRBJ2-3, with D possibly being TRBD1 (6 bases). Germline CDR1 and CDR2: SQVTM and ANQGSEA. This CDR3 spans 15 amino acids.